Each of the 24 T cell receptor beta chains below was sequenced from the same sample in a study of a mutant IDH1 vaccine in newly diagnosed glioma. No cognate antigen is known for these TCRs. Time point noted: week 35, safety follow-up. Every single dose of the vaccine, 300 ug of mutant IDH1 20-mer peptide, came with topical imiquimod. The protocol was immunoSEQ multiplex PCR, while the TCRdb copy is restricted to in-frame clones and leaves out a portion. The table shows 34,000 or so clones, with roughly four fifths occurring only once. The input for sequencing was PBMCs, taken from a glioma patient whose treatment included an IDH1 peptide vaccine. These receptor sequences come from a man aged 25 to 45 with glioma.

This clone was picked up a small number of times. This chain uses TRBV7-8 with TRBJ2-6; D is undetermined. The CDR3 totals 15 residues. V was pared by 5 bases and J by 7 bases, with 15 bases between. CDR1 SGHVS and CDR2 FQNEAQ come from the germline V gene. CDR3 amino acids: CASSPGPLGANVLTF. The CDR3 coding sequence is TGTGCCAGCAGCCCGGGCCCACTGGGAGCCAACGTCCTGACTTTC. The complete variable domain, with remaining parts taken from reference TRBV7-8 and TRBJ2-6, reads GAGVSQSPRYKVAKRGQDVALRCDPISGHVSLFWYQQALGQGPEFLTYFQNEAQLDKSGLPSDRFFAERPEGSVSTLKIQRTQQEDSAVYLCASSPGPLGANVLTFGAGSRLTVL.

J is TRBJ1-1 and V is TRBV7-9, with 7 bases that match TRBD1. The CDR3 is 15 residues long. The germline V gene encodes CDR1 SEHNR and CDR2 FQNEAQ (reference sequence). Trimming cost V 3 bases and J 6 bases; bases outside gene matches: 10. Here the CDR3 DNA reads TGTGCCAGCAGCTTCCACGCAGGGGGTAGGGCTGAAGCTTTCTTT. Translating gives CASSFHAGGRAEAFF.

The genes are TRBV10-3 and TRBJ1-1; TRBD1 is a possible D gene (5 bases). V shed 4 bases and J shed 6 bases, with 12 bases lying between them. Germline assignment: CDR1 ENHRY and CDR2 SYGVKD. This CDR3 spans 13 amino acids. The CDR3 sequence is CAISVGGTAEAFF. The CDR3 DNA follows: TGTGCCATCAGTGTAGGTGGGACGGCTGAAGCTTTCTTT.

The chain combines TRBV5-1 with TRBJ1-3, with D possibly being TRBD1 (5 bases). Trimming removed 0 bases from V and 0 bases from J, with 13 bases in between. The CDR3 runs to 17 residues. CDR1 is SGHRS and CDR2 is YFSETQ in the germline V gene. The CDR3 sequence is CASSLVGGAFSGNTIYF. The CDR3 coding sequence is TGCGCCAGCAGCTTGGTTGGAGGGGCTTTCTCTGGAAACACCATATATTTT.

This clone was seen just once. The genes are TRBV6-4 and TRBJ2-1; 8 positions match TRBD1. The CDR3 sequence is 17 residues long. Unmatched junction bases numbered 9, after V lost 0 bases and J lost 5 bases. Germline V lookup: CDR1 MRHNA, CDR2 SNTAGT. CDR3 DNA sequence: TGTGCCAGCAGTGACTCAACCGCCAGGGGGCCCGACAATGAGCAGTTCTTC. It encodes CASSDSTARGPDNEQFF.

The chain carries TRBV5-1 and TRBJ2-5; D unclear. This CDR3 contains 11 residues. Germline CDR1 reads SGHRS; CDR2 reads YFSETQ. V lost 4 bases to trimming and J lost 1 base, with 2 bases between them. The CDR3 DNA is TGCGCCAGCAGCACCCAAGAGACCCAGTACTTC. Translated, it gives CASSTQETQYF.

J is TRBJ2-6 and V is TRBV5-1; D gene unclear. With 0 bases removed from V and 0 bases from J, the gap between germline ends came to 10 bases. The CDR3 contains 17 residues. Per germline, CDR1 SGHRS and CDR2 YFSETQ. The CDR3 spells CASSLEVTSSGANVLTF. The CDR3 bases are TGCGCCAGCAGCTTGGAGGTGACAAGCTCTGGGGCCAACGTCCTGACTTTC.

The chain's CDR3 is CASSPPGQPQHF. CDR3 in DNA: TGTGCCAGCAGTCCGCCGGGTCAGCCCCAGCATTTT. The chain joins TRBV27 to TRBJ1-5; no clear D. The CDR3 covers 12 residues. The germline V gene has CDR1 MNHEY and CDR2 SMNVEV (reference sequence). Trimming left V 5 bases short and J 6 bases short, with 8 bases between.

The V and J genes are TRBV4-1 and TRBJ2-7, with no clear D. Trimming pared 0 bases from V and 2 bases from J, leaving 8 bases between. Looked up from germline, CDR1 is MGHRA and CDR2 is YSYEKL. This CDR3 comprises 14 residues. The CDR3 nucleotides are TGCGCCAGCAGCCAAGAAGGGCAAACCTACGAGCAGTACTTC. It yields the protein CASSQEGQTYEQYF.

The CDR3 nucleotides are TGTGCCAGTAGTATGCTCAGGACACACCACAATGAGCAGTTCTTC. Translated, it gives CASSMLRTHHNEQFF. V is TRBV19 and J is TRBJ2-1, with TRBD1 as a possible D gene (5 bases). From germline, CDR1 is LNHDA and CDR2 SQIVND (reference sequence). Trimming removed 3 bases at V and 5 bases at J, with 14 bases between. The CDR3 spans 15 residues. Full variable domain (outside the CDR3, taken from reference TRBV19 and TRBJ2-1): DGGITQSPKYLFRKEGQNVTLSCEQNLNHDAMYWYRQDPGQGLRLIYYSQIVNDFQKGDIAEGYSVSREKKESFPLTVTSAQKNPTAFYLCASSMLRTHHNEQFFGPGTRLTVL.

The J gene is TRBJ1-5, the V gene TRBV27; D gene uncertain. Trimming left V 5 bases short and J 7 bases short, with 21 bases between. This CDR3 contains 16 residues. From germline, CDR1 is MNHEY and CDR2 SMNVEV (reference sequence). The CDR3 DNA is TGTGCCAGCAGTGAGCTGGACGGAGGGTGGTCACAGCCCCAGCATTTT. It yields the protein CASSELDGGWSQPQHF.

The chain joins TRBV11-2 to TRBJ2-7; the D gene is possibly TRBD1 (6 bases). Looked up from germline, CDR1 is SGHAT and CDR2 is FQNNGV. The CDR3 contains 13 residues. The germline V and J ends were trimmed by 3 bases and 5 bases, with 11 bases remaining between them. Written as DNA, the CDR3 is TGTGCCAGCAGCTTCTTCAGGGGTGACGAGCAGTACTTC. Amino acids: CASSFFRGDEQYF.

This clone was seen a handful of times. The chain combines TRBV29-1 with TRBJ2-1; 8 bases are a match to TRBD2. Looked up from germline, CDR1 is SQVTM and CDR2 is ANQGSEA. After removal of 8 bases from V and 3 bases from J, the junction contained 9 bases not matched to a gene. This CDR3 has 14 amino acids. The CDR3 loop is CSTGTRGVYNEQFF. The CDR3 DNA reads TGCAGCACCGGGACTAGAGGGGTCTACAATGAGCAGTTCTTC.

This rearrangement joins TRBV4-1 to TRBJ2-5; 7 bases align to TRBD2. CDR3 length: 17 residues. V shed 0 bases and J 5 bases; nucleotides not matched to a gene: 12. Germline V CDR1 and CDR2: MGHRA, YSYEKL. The CDR3 spells CASSQDIASAGRETQYF. The CDR3 DNA reads as TGCGCCAGCAGCCAAGATATCGCTAGCGCCGGGAGGGAGACCCAGTACTTC.

This clone was counted once. The chain couples TRBV6-1 to TRBJ2-7, with D hard to call. This CDR3 comprises 13 residues. From germline, CDR1 is MNHNS and CDR2 SASEGT. With 3 bases removed from V and 2 bases from J, the gap between germline ends came to 8 bases. The CDR3 loop is CASSEPLTYEQYF. The CDR3 DNA follows: TGTGCCAGCAGTGAGCCCTTGACCTACGAGCAGTACTTC.

V gene TRBV6-5 combines with J gene TRBJ2-3, with D tentatively TRBD2 (5 bases). Trimming removed 8 bases from V and 0 bases from J, with 15 bases in between. The germline CDR1 and CDR2 sequences are MNHEY and SVGAGI. This CDR3 comprises 15 residues. The CDR3, as DNA: TGTGCCAGCCGGAGAGGGCCAACTAGCACAGATACGCAGTATTTT. Protein sequence: CASRRGPTSTDTQYF.

The rearrangement uses TRBV27 and TRBJ2-5; 7 bases fit TRBD1. Per the germline V gene, CDR1 is MNHEY and CDR2 is SMNVEV (reference sequence). The J segment lost 2 bases and the V segment lost 2 bases, leaving 2 bases of the junction unmatched. The CDR3 runs 14 residues. The CDR3 coding sequence is TGTGCCAGCAGTTTAGGGACAGCGCAAGAGACCCAGTACTTC. Its protein is CASSLGTAQETQYF.

As DNA, the CDR3 is TGCGCCAGCAGCTTCCAGGAGTTGGATCAGCCCCAGCATTTT. Translating it yields CASSFQELDQPQHF. The chain is built from TRBV5-1 and TRBJ1-5; D is uncertain. From germline, CDR1 is SGHRS and CDR2 YFSETQ. This CDR3 contains 14 residues. V lost 2 bases to trimming and J lost 5 bases, with 11 bases between them.

J is TRBJ1-2 and V is TRBV30, with 8 bases that match TRBD1. V lost 1 base, J lost 7 bases, and 8 bases stayed unmatched. The V gene's germline CDR1 is GTSNPN and CDR2 SVGIG (reference sequence). The CDR3 covers 14 residues. The CDR3 DNA sequence: TGTGCCTGGAGTGCCGGGACAGGTGCGGGTGGCTACACCTTC. It codes for CAWSAGTGAGGYTF.

The chain has TRBV11-2 and TRBJ2-7; 7 bases are shared with TRBD2. Germline-derived CDR1 and CDR2 are SGHAT and FQNNGV. J lost 6 bases, V lost 0 bases, and 5 bases had no gene match. The CDR3 totals 14 residues. The CDR3 spells CASSLDVLAREQYF. The CDR3 nucleotides are TGTGCCAGCAGCTTAGATGTACTAGCGCGCGAGCAGTACTTC.

The chain has TRBV5-4 and TRBJ1-2; maybe TRBD1 (6 bases). Germline CDR1 SGHNT, CDR2 YYREEE (reference sequence). The CDR3 has 15 residues. Trimming pared 3 bases from V and 0 bases from J, leaving 12 bases between. The DNA of the CDR3 is TGTGCCAGCAGCTCGGTCCGGGACACTAACTATGGCTACACCTTC. As protein: CASSSVRDTNYGYTF.

J is TRBJ2-5 and V is TRBV4-2; possibly TRBD1 for D (5 bases). The germline CDR1 and CDR2 sequences are LGHNA and YNFKEQ. CDR3 length equals 15 residues. V dropped 3 bases and J dropped 3 bases, with 14 bases sitting between them. For the CDR3, the DNA is TGTGCCAGCAGCCATGATGACAGCCTGGAAGAGACCCAGTACTTC. Its protein is CASSHDDSLEETQYF.

This clone was seen once. The chain has TRBV5-6 and TRBJ1-2; tentative D call: TRBD1 (5 bases). The CDR3 runs to 13 residues. Trimming shortened V by 0 bases and J by 8 bases, and 11 bases separated the two germline ends. Germline assignment: CDR1 SGHDT and CDR2 YYEEEE. The CDR3 loop is CASSLEGRKGYTF. CDR3 DNA: TGTGCCAGCAGCTTGGAGGGGAGGAAAGGCTACACCTTC.

The rearrangement uses TRBV18 and TRBJ1-2; unclear D gene. Germline CDR1 KGHSH, CDR2 LQKENI. V lost 0 bases to trimming and J lost 2 bases, with 13 bases between them. The CDR3 runs to 16 residues. The CDR3 nucleotides are TGTGCCAGCTCACCACCGACGGGAACAGCGAACTATGGCTACACCTTC. Translated, it gives CASSPPTGTANYGYTF.